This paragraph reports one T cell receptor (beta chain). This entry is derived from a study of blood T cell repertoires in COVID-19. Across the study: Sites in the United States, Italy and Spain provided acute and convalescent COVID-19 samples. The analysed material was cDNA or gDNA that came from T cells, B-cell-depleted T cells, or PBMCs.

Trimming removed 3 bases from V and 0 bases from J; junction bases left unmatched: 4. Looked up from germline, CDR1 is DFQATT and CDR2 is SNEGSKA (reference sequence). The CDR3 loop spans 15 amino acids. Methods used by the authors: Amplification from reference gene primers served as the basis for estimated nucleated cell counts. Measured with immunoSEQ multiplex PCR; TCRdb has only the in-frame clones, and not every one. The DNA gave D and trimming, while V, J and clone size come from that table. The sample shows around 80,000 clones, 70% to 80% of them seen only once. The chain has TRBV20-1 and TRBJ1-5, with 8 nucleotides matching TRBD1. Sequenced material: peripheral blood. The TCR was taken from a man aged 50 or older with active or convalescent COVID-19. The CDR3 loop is CSASGTGHSNQPQHF. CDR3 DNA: TGCAGTGCTAGTGGGACAGGACATAGCAATCAGCCCCAGCATTTT.